This T cell receptor (beta chain) was captured by sequencing in a study of OX40 agonist ivuxolimab in advanced cancers. Study-wide background: With ivuxolimab, an agonistic anti-OX40 (CD134) antibody, patients were treated. Broader study findings: At doses 0.1 to 3.0 mg/kg, CD4+ and CD8+ clones expanded.

Measured with immunoSEQ multiplex PCR; TCRdb has only the in-frame clones, and not every one. The table records 50,000 to 75,000 clones, around nine tenths of them present only once. On this clone itself: The antigen is undetermined.

The material was CD4+ or CD8+ T cells sorted from blood, obtained in a trial of the OX40 agonist ivuxolimab. The sequence was collected from an adult with an advanced solid tumor such as melanoma, head and neck, liver or kidney cancer.

CDR3 loop: CASSPRRGNEQFF. The CDR3 region has the DNA TGTGCCAGCAGCCCCCGTCGGGGGAATGAGCAGTTCTTC. This sequence joins TRBV13 and TRBJ2-1, with D perhaps matching TRBD2 (6 bases). Germline CDR1 and CDR2: PRHDT and FYEKMQ (reference sequence). The CDR3 is made up of 13 amino acids. Trimming shortened V by 5 bases and J by 7 bases, and 12 bases separated the two germline ends.